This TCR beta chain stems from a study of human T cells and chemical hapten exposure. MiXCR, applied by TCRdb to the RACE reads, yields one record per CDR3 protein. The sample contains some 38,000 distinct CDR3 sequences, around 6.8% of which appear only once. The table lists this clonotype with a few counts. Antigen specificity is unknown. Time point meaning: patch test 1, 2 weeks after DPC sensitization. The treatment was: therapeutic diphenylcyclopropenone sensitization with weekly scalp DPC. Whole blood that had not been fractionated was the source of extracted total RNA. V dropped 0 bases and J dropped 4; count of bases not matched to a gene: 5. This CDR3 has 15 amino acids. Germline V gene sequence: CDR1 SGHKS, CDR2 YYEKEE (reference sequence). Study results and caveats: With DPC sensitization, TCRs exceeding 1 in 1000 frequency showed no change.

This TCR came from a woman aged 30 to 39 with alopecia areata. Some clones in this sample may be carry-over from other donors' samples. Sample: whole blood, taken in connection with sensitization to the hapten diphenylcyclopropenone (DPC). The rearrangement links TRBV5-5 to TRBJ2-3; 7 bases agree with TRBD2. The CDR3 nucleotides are TGTGCCAGCAGCTTGGGGGGGGGGAGCGCAGATACGCAGTATTTT. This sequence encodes CASSLGGGSADTQYF.